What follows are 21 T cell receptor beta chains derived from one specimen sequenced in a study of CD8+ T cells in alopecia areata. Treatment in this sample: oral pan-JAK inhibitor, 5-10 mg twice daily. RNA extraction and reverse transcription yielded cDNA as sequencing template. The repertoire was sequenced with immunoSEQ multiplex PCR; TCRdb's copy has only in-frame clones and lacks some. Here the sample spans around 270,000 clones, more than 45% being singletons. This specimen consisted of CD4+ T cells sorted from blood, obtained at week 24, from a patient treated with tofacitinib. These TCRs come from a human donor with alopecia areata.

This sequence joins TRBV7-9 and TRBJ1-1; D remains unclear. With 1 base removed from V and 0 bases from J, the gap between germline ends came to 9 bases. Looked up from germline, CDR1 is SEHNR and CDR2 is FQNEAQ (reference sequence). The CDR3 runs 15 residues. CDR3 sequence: CASSLDPFMNTEAFF. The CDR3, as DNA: TGTGCCAGCAGCTTAGACCCCTTCATGAACACTGAAGCTTTCTTT.

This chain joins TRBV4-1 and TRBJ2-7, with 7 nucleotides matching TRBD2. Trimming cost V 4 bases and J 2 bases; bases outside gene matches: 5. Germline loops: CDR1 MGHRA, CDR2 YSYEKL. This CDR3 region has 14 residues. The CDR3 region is CASSLAGDPYEQYF. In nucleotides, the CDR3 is TGCGCCAGCAGCCTCGCGGGGGATCCCTACGAGCAGTACTTC.

CDR3 amino acids: CASSERTRDRHYTF. The CDR3 DNA is TGTGCCAGCAGCGAGCGCACTCGGGACAGACACTACACCTTC. The rearrangement uses TRBV9 and TRBJ1-2; 7 nucleotides line up with TRBD1. This CDR3 is 14 amino acids long. Germline V CDR1 and CDR2: SGDLS, YYNGEE. Germline trimming cut 3 bases from V and 10 bases from J; bases unmatched to any gene: 12.

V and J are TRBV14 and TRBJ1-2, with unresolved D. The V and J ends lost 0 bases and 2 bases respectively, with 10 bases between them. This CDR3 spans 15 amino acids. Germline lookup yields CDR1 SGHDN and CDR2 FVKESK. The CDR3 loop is CASSQDVVGNYGYTF. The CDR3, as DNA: TGTGCCAGCAGCCAAGATGTGGTGGGGAACTATGGCTACACCTTC. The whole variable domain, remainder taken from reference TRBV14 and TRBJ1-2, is EAGVTQFPSHSVIEKGQTVTLRCDPISGHDNLYWYRRVMGKEIKFLLHFVKESKQDESGMPNNRFLAERTGGTYSTLKVQPAELEDSGVYFCASSQDVVGNYGYTFGSGTRLTVV.

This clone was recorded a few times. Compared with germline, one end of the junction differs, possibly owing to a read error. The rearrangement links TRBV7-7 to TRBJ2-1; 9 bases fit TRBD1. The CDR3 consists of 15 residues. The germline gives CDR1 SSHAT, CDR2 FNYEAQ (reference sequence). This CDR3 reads CASSLGQGILNEQFF. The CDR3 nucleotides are TGTGCTAGCAGCTTGGGACAGGGTATCCTCAATGAGCAGTTCTTC.

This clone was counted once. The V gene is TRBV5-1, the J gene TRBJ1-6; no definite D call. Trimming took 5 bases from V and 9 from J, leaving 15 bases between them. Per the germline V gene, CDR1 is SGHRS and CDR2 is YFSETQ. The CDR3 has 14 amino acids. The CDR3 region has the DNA TGCGCCAGCAGGATCCGGCCGGGAACTTCACCCCTCCACTTT. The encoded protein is CASRIRPGTSPLHF. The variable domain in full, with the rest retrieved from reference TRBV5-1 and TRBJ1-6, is KAGVTQTPRYLIKTRGQQVTLSCSPISGHRSVSWYQQTPGQGLQFLFEYFSETQRNKGNFPGRFSGRQFSNSRSEMNVSTLELGDSALYLCASRIRPGTSPLHFGNGTRLTVT.

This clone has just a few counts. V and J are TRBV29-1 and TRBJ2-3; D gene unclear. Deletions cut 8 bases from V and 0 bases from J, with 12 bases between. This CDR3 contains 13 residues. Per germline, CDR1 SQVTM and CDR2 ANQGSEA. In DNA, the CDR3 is TGCAGCTTCCGCAACCGTAGCACAGATACGCAGTATTTT. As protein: CSFRNRSTDTQYF.

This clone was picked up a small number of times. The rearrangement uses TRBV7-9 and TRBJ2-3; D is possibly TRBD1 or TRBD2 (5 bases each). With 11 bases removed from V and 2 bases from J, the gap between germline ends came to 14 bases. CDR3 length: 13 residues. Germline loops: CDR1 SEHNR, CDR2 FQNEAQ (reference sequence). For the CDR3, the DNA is TGTGCCGCGCGGTCCGGGGCCACAGATACGCAGTATTTT. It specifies CAARSGATDTQYF.

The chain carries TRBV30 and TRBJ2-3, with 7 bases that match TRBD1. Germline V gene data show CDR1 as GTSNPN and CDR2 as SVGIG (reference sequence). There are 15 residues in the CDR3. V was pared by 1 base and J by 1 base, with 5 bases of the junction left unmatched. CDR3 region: CAWSGRQGGTDTQYF. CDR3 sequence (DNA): TGTGCCTGGAGTGGCCGACAGGGCGGCACAGATACGCAGTATTTT.

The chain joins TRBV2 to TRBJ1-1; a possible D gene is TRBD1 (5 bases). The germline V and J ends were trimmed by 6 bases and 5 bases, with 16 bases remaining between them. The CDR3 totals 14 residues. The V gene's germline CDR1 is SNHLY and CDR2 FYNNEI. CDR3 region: CASSFDSLGTEAFF. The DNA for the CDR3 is TGTGCCAGCAGCTTCGACAGTTTGGGGACTGAAGCTTTCTTT.

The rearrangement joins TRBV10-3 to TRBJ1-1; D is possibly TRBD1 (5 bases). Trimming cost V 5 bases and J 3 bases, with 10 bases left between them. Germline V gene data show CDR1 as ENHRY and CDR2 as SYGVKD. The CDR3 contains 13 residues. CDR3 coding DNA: TGTGCCATCAGTCCTCGGGGGGACACTGAAGCTTTCTTT. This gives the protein CAISPRGDTEAFF.

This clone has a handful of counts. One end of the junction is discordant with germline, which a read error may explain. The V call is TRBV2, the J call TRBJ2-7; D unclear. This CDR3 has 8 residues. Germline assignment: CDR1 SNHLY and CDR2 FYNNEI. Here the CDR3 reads CASPGLTF. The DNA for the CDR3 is TGTGCCAGCCCCGGGCTCACCTTC.

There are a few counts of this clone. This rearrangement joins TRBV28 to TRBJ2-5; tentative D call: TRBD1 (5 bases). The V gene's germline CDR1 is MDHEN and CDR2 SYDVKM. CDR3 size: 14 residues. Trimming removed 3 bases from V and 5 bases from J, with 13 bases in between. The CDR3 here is CASSLARVGETQYF. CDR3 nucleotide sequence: TGTGCCAGCAGTTTGGCCAGGGTAGGGGAGACCCAGTACTTC.

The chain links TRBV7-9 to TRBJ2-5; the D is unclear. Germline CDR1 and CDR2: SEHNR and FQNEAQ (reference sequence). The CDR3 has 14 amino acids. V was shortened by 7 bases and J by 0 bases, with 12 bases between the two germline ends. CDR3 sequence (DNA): TGTGCCAGCACCACTAACAGAGACCAAGAGACCCAGTACTTC. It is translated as CASTTNRDQETQYF. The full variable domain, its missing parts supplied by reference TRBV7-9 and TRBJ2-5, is DTGVSQNPRHKITKRGQNVTFRCDPISEHNRLYWYRQTLGQGPEFLTYFQNEAQLEKSRLLSDRFSAERPKGSFSTLEIQRTEQGDSAMYLCASTTNRDQETQYFGPGTRLLVL.

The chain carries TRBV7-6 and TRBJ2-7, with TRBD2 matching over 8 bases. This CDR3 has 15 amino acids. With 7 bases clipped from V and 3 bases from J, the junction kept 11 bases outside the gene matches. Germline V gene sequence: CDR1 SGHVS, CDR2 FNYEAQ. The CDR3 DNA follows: TGTGCCAGCACCTCCCGTTTGCGGGGGGTCTACGAGCAGTACTTC. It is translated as CASTSRLRGVYEQYF.

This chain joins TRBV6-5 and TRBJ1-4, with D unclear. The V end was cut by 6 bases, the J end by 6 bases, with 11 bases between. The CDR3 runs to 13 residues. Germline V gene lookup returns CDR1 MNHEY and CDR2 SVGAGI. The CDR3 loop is CASSAGRDEKLFF. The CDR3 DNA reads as TGTGCCAGCAGCGCAGGTCGGGATGAAAAACTGTTTTTT.

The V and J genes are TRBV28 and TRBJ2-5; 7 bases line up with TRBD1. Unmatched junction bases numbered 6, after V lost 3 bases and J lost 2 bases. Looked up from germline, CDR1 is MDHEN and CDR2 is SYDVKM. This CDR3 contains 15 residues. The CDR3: CASSLIGTAQETQYF. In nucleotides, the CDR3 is TGTGCCAGCAGTTTGATCGGGACAGCTCAAGAGACCCAGTACTTC.

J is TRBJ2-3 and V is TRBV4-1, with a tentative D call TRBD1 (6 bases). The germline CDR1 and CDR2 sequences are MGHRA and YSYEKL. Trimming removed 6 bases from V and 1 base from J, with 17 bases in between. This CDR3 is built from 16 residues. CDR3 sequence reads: CASRSLQGRGTDTQYF. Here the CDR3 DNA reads TGCGCCAGCAGATCGTTACAGGGCCGAGGCACAGATACGCAGTATTTT.

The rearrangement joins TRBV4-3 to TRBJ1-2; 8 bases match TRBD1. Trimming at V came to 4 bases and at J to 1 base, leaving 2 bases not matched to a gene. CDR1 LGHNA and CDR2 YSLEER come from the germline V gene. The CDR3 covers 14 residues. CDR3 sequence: CASSLDRGNYGYTF. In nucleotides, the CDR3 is TGCGCCAGCAGCCTAGACAGGGGTAACTATGGCTACACCTTC.

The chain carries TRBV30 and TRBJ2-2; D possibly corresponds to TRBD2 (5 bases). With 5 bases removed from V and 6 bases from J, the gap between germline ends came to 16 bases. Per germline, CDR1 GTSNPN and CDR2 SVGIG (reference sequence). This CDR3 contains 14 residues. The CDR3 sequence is CAWGILGQAGELFF. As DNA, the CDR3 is TGTGCCTGGGGCATACTAGGGCAGGCCGGGGAGCTGTTTTTT.

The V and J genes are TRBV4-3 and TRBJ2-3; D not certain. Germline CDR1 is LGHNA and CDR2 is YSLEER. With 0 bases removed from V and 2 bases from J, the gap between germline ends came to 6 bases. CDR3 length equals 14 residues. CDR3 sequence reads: CASSQDAHTDTQYF. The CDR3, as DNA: TGCGCCAGCAGCCAAGACGCCCACACAGATACGCAGTATTTT.